Listed here are 19 T cell receptor beta chains from one sample, sequenced in a study of regulatory T cells in long-lasting Graves disease. The time point was: persistent/refractory GD, antithyroid drugs over 5 years with positive TRAb. PBMC RNA served as the TCR library source. TCR beta libraries were built with iRepertoire HTBI primers and Arm-PCR of CDR3 regions. MiXCR was run by TCRdb on the multiplex PCR reads, yielding one entry per CDR3 protein. The sample carries over 300,000 distinct CDR3 sequences, about 20% recorded once. Here the sequenced sample was peripheral blood mononuclear cells (PBMCs), taken when the disease was refractory, from a patient treated with antithyroid drugs. The receptors derive from a female donor with Graves disease.

The DNA for the CDR3 is TGTGCCAGCAGTTACTCGAGCGGACAGGTTTGGTACGAGCAGTACTTC. It encodes CASSYSSGQVWYEQYF. The V and J genes are TRBV6-2 or TRBV6-3 and TRBJ2-7; 7 positions agree with TRBD1. The CDR3 is 16 residues long. The ends lost 0 bases at V and 4 bases at J; junction bases unmatched: 9. Germline CDR1 MNHEY, CDR2 SVGEGT.

The J gene is TRBJ2-7, the V gene TRBV29-1, with D possibly matching TRBD1 (6 bases). The CDR3 runs to 13 residues. Trimming stripped 6 bases from V and 3 bases from J, with 15 bases between. In germline, CDR1 is SQVTM, CDR2 ANQGSEA. The CDR3 bases are TGCAGCGTACGACCCAACAGGGACTACGAGCAGTACTTC. It is translated as CSVRPNRDYEQYF.

This clonotype was seen only a few times. This sequence joins TRBV6-1 and TRBJ1-5; D is uncertain. With 8 bases removed from V and 0 bases from J, the gap between germline ends came to 8 bases. The germline CDR1 and CDR2 sequences are MNHNS and SASEGT. The CDR3 spans 13 residues. CDR3 sequence: CASLGFSNQPQHF. In nucleotides, the CDR3 is TGTGCCAGCCTCGGGTTTAGCAATCAGCCCCAGCATTTT.

The chain has TRBV4-1 and TRBJ2-7; 8 positions agree with TRBD1. Unmatched junction bases numbered 10, after V lost 4 bases and J lost 5 bases. CDR1 is MGHRA, CDR2 YSYEKL, per germline. The CDR3 runs to 15 residues. This CDR3 is CASSRLVTGENEQYF. The CDR3 DNA is TGCGCCAGCAGCCGATTGGTGACAGGGGAAAACGAGCAGTACTTC.

There are a few counts of this clonotype. This chain links TRBV19 with TRBJ1-6, with 7 bases aligning to TRBD1. This CDR3 is built from 15 residues. V trimming: 4 bases; J trimming: 7 bases; junction bases outside the gene matches: 7. From germline, CDR1 is LNHDA and CDR2 SQIVND (reference sequence). This CDR3 is CASSTGQVINSPLHF. The CDR3 DNA sequence: TGTGCCAGTAGTACCGGACAGGTGATAAATTCACCCCTCCACTTT.

Many counts were recorded for this clonotype. The J gene is TRBJ2-7, the V gene TRBV18; TRBD1 might be the D (5 bases). The V gene's germline CDR1 is KGHSH and CDR2 LQKENI. The CDR3 sequence is 12 residues long. With 2 bases removed from V and 5 bases from J, the gap between germline ends came to 7 bases. CDR3: CASSPDSHEQYF. CDR3 DNA: TGTGCCAGCTCACCAGACAGCCACGAGCAGTACTTC. The variable domain in full, completed from reference TRBV18 and TRBJ2-7, reads NAGVMQNPRHLVRRRGQEARLRCSPMKGHSHVYWYRQLPEEGLKFMVYLQKENIIDESGMPKERFSAEFPKEGPSILRIQQVVRGDSAAYFCASSPDSHEQYFGPGTRLTVT.

This clonotype appeared a few times. The chain is built from TRBV10-3 and TRBJ2-7, with a tentative D call TRBD2 (5 bases). The CDR3 contains 13 residues. Germline V gene data show CDR1 as ENHRY and CDR2 as SYGVKD. V was shortened by 3 bases and J by 3 bases, with 9 bases between the two germline ends. CDR3 residues: CAISDSSIYEQYF. Here the CDR3 DNA reads TGTGCCATCAGTGATTCTAGCATCTACGAGCAGTACTTC.

The chain is built from TRBV18 and TRBJ2-4; D is possibly TRBD1 or TRBD2 (5 bases each). Between the trimmed V and J ends, which lost 1 base and 2 bases, there was a span of 15 bases. In germline, CDR1 is KGHSH, CDR2 LQKENI. CDR3 size: 17 residues. CDR3 region: CASSPLPAVGPKNIQYF. In DNA, the CDR3 is TGTGCCAGCTCACCACTTCCGGCAGTGGGACCCAAAAACATTCAGTACTTC. Supplemented by reference TRBV18 and TRBJ2-4, the full variable domain reads NAGVMQNPRHLVRRRGQEARLRCSPMKGHSHVYWYRQLPEEGLKFMVYLQKENIIDESGMPKERFSAEFPKEGPSILRIQQVVRGDSAAYFCASSPLPAVGPKNIQYFGAGTRLSVL.

This clonotype was seen just once. The chain joins TRBV12-3 or TRBV12-4 to TRBJ2-7; 10 positions match TRBD2. V dropped 5 bases and J dropped 6; count of bases not matched to a gene: 10. The CDR3 is 15 residues long. The DNA for the CDR3 is TGTGCCAGCAGTCGAACTAGCGGGACGCCCCGCGAGCAGTACTTC. Amino acids: CASSRTSGTPREQYF.

This clonotype was seen at least ten times. The chain links TRBV6-1 to TRBJ1-1, with 9 bases fitting TRBD1. The CDR3 length is 13 residues. Germline V CDR1 and CDR2: MNHNS, SASEGT. V was pared by 5 bases and J by 6 bases, with 4 bases of the junction left unmatched. The CDR3 region is CASSRDRDAEAFF. Here the CDR3 DNA reads TGTGCCAGCAGTCGGGACAGGGACGCTGAAGCTTTCTTT.

This clonotype was seen ten or more times. This chain connects TRBV6-5 to TRBJ1-6; 7 bases line up with TRBD1. The V gene's germline CDR1 is MNHEY and CDR2 SVGAGI. The CDR3 is 14 residues long. The trim removed 4 bases at V and 14 bases at J, leaving 11 bases unmatched. CDR3 nucleotides: TGTGCCAGCAGTTCCGGGACAGCTCCTCGGTCCCTCCACTTT. Its protein product is CASSSGTAPRSLHF.

Regarding this clonotype: A much larger clonotype is one base distant, so this may be a read error. The chain links TRBV28 to TRBJ1-5, with D tentatively TRBD1 (5 bases). The CDR3 is 20 residues long. Germline V gives CDR1 MDHEN, CDR2 SYDVKM. CDR3 nucleotide sequence: TGTGTCAGCAGTTTAGGACCGGGCCGGGGCTTCCTTGGTAGCAATCAGCCCCAGCATTTT. Translated: CVSSLGPGRGFLGSNQPQHF. The entire variable domain, with the rest obtained from reference TRBV28 and TRBJ1-5, is as follows: DVKVTQSSRYLVKRTGEKVFLECVQDMDHENMFWYRQDPGLGLRLIYFSYDVKMKEKGDIPEGYSVSREKKERFSLILESASTNQTSMYLCVSSLGPGRGFLGSNQPQHFGDGTRLSIL.

This clonotype was detected many times. The chain couples TRBV7-2 to TRBJ2-7; TRBD1 agrees at 10 bases. J gave up 0 bases and V 4 bases, and 0 bases lay outside the gene matches. CDR1 is SGHTA and CDR2 is FQGNSA in the germline V gene. The length of the CDR3 is 14 residues. The CDR3 nucleotides are TGTGCCAGCAGCTGGACAGGGGGCTCCTACGAGCAGTACTTC. It codes for CASSWTGGSYEQYF.

This clonotype was found a few times. J is TRBJ1-1 and V is TRBV4-1; 11 bases match TRBD1. This CDR3 is 17 amino acids long. Trimming removed 4 bases from V and 1 base from J; junction bases left unmatched: 8. CDR1 is MGHRA, CDR2 YSYEKL, per germline. The CDR3 region has the DNA TGCGCCAGCAGCCCCCAGGGGACAGGGGGTCCGAACACTGAAGCTTTCTTT. Its protein is CASSPQGTGGPNTEAFF.

This rearrangement joins TRBV5-5 to TRBJ2-7, with D unresolved. With 6 bases removed from V and 0 bases from J, the gap between germline ends came to 10 bases. This CDR3 is built from 13 residues. Germline CDR1 and CDR2: SGHKS and YYEKEE (reference sequence). The CDR3 bases are TGTGCCAGCACGATTTCCAGCTCCTACGAGCAGTACTTC. It codes for CASTISSSYEQYF. The full variable domain, completed using reference TRBV5-5 and TRBJ2-7, is DAGVTQSPTHLIKTRGQQVTLRCSPISGHKSVSWYQQVLGQGPQFIFQYYEKEERGRGNFPDRFSARQFPNYSSELNVNALLLGDSALYLCASTISSSYEQYFGPGTRLTVT.

The chain combines TRBV12-3 or TRBV12-4 with TRBJ1-4; possibly TRBD1 for D (5 bases). Trimming removed 6 bases from V and 8 bases from J, with 13 bases in between. CDR3 length: 13 amino acids. The CDR3: CASRIGAAEKLFF. Written as DNA, the CDR3 is TGTGCCAGCAGAATAGGGGCTGCCGAAAAACTGTTTTTT.

As regards this clonotype: With a much larger clone just one base away, this may be a read error. The chain employs TRBV10-3 and TRBJ1-1; 8 nucleotides align to TRBD1. The V gene end was trimmed by 5 bases and the J gene end by 1 base; junction bases not matched to a gene: 6. CDR1 and CDR2 from the germline V gene are ENHRY and SYGVKD. This CDR3 spans 15 amino acids. The CDR3: CAISLQGAENTEAFF. The CDR3 DNA is TGTGCCATCAGTCTCCAGGGGGCAGAGAACACTGAAGCTTTCTTT.

This chain links TRBV4-1 with TRBJ1-1; no definite D call. Germline V gene lookup returns CDR1 MGHRA and CDR2 YSYEKL. V gave up 3 bases and J gave up 4 bases, with 15 bases separating them. The CDR3 runs to 15 residues. The CDR3 spells CASSQEARKATEAFF. The CDR3, as DNA: TGCGCCAGCAGCCAGGAGGCCCGAAAGGCCACTGAAGCTTTCTTT.

Comment on this clonotype: A much larger clone differs from this one at a single base, so this may be a read error. The V call is TRBV30, the J call TRBJ1-1; D not certain. Germline CDR1 reads GTSNPN; CDR2 reads SVGIG (reference sequence). CDR3 length equals 13 residues. As DNA, the CDR3 is TGTGTCTGGAGTGTAGAAGTGGGCACTGAAGCTTTCTTT. Translation: CVWSVEVGTEAFF.